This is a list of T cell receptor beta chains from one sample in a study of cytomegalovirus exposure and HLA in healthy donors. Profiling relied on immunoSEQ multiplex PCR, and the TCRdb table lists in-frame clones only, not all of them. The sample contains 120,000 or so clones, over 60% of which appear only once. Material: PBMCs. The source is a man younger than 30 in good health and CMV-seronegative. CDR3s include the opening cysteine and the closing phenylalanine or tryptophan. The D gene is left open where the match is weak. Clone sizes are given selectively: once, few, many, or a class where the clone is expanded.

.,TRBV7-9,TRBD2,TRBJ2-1,CASPKTSGDDNEQFF,TGTGCCAGCCCCAAGACTAGCGGAGACGACAATGAGCAGTTCTTC
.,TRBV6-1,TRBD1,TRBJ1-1,CATGDLLVAEAFF,TGTGCGACAGGGGACCTTCTAGTCGCTGAAGCTTTCTTT
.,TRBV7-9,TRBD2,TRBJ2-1,CASSLGSGGDNEQFF,TGTGCCAGCAGCTTAGGTTCGGGAGGGGACAATGAGCAGTTCTTC
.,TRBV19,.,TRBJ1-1,CASRFAGIDTEAFF,TGTGCCAGTAGATTTGCGGGTATTGACACTGAAGCTTTCTTT
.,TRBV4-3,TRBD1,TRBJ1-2,CASGPQIGQGPSYGYTF,TGCGCCAGCGGACCACAAATCGGACAGGGGCCTTCCTATGGCTACACCTTC
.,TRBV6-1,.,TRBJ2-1,CASIRPTANEQFF,TGTGCCAGCATCCGACCAACAGCCAATGAGCAGTTCTTC
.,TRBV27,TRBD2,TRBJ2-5,CASRGVAGGRETQYF,TGTGCCAGCAGAGGGGTAGCGGGAGGTAGGGAGACCCAGTACTTC
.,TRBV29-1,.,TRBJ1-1,CSVMIGSTEAFF,TGCAGCGTTATGATAGGGAGCACTGAAGCTTTCTTT
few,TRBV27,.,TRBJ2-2,CASSPLDLPAGELFF,TGTGCCAGCAGTCCCCTGGACTTACCGGCCGGGGAGCTGTTTTTT
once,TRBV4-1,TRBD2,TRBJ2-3,CASSSGLAGGLTDTQYF,TGCGCCAGCAGCTCTGGACTAGCGGGGGGCCTTACAGATACGCAGTATTTT
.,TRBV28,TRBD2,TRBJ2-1,CASSSGGRKEQFF,TGTGCCAGCAGTTCGGGGGGGCGTAAGGAGCAGTTCTTC
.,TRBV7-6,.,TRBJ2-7,CASSSQGTYEQYF,TGTGCCAGCAGCTCGCAGGGGACCTACGAGCAGTACTTC
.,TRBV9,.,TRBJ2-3,CASSVGGGISTDTQYF,TGTGCCAGCAGCGTAGGAGGCGGGATTAGCACAGATACGCAGTATTTT
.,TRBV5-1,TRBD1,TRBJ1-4,CASSSGQFMPNEKLFF,TGCGCCAGCAGCTCGGGACAGTTTATGCCTAATGAAAAACTGTTTTTT
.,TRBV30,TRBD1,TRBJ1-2,CACERGQNYGYTF,TGTGCCTGTGAGAGGGGGCAAAACTATGGCTACACCTTC
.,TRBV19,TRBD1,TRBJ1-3,CASSVTGGAENTIYF,TGTGCCAGTAGTGTCACAGGGGGCGCGGAAAACACCATATATTTT
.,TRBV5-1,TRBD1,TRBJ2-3,CASSPSDRAFTDTQYF,TGCGCCAGCAGCCCGTCGGACAGGGCTTTCACAGATACGCAGTATTTT
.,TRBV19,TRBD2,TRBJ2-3,CASTPSGGLDTQYF,TGTGCCAGTACGCCTAGCGGGGGGTTAGATACGCAGTATTTT
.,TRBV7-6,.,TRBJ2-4,CASSYSSGVSGIAKNIQYF,TGTGCCAGCAGCTATAGCTCGGGGGTTAGCGGCATAGCCAAAAACATTCAGTACTTC
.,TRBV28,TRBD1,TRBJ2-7,CASSPGQGILSYEQYF,TGTGCCAGCAGCCCGGGACAGGGGATTTTGTCCTACGAGCAGTACTTC
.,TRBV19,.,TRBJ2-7,CASSPDGQGEQYF,TGTGCCAGTAGTCCCGACGGACAAGGGGAGCAGTACTTC
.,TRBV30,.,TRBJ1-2,CAWSNIETGAYGYTF,TGTGCCTGGAGCAATATAGAAACAGGAGCCTATGGCTACACCTTC
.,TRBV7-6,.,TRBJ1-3,CASSLTGDQHTIYF,TGTGCCAGCAGCTTAACGGGAGATCAGCACACCATATATTTT
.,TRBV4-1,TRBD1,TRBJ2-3,CASSLSTGRDTQYF,TGCGCCAGCAGCCTCTCGACAGGGAGAGATACGCAGTATTTT
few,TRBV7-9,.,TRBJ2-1,CASTLAGKGNQFF,TGTGCCAGCACTTTAGCAGGGAAGGGGAACCAGTTCTTC
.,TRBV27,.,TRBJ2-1,CASSLVRSNNEQFF,TGTGCCAGCAGTTTAGTCAGGTCGAACAATGAGCAGTTCTTC
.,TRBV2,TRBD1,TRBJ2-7,CASSVQGEYEQYF,TGTGCCAGCAGTGTACAGGGGGAATACGAGCAGTACTTC
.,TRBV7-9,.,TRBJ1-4,CASSLIGGNEKLFF,TGTGCCAGCAGCTTAATAGGGGGTAATGAAAAACTGTTTTTT
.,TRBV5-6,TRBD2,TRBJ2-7,CASSYASGNPEQYF,TGTGCCAGCAGCTATGCTAGCGGGAATCCCGAGCAGTACTTC
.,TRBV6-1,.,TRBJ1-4,CASSEAMAALGKLFF,TGTGCCAGCAGTGAAGCTATGGCGGCTCTAGGAAAACTGTTTTTT
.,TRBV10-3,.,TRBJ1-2,CAISESGGAFGYTF,TGTGCCATCAGTGAGTCGGGGGGGGCCTTTGGCTACACCTTC